These 3 T cell receptor beta chains came from one sample sequenced in a study of control samples from healthy donors and cancer patients. TCRdb's table, derived via immunoSEQ multiplex PCR, lists solely in-frame clones and lacks some. The sample records roughly 120,000 clones, roughly 95% being singletons. Sequencing was carried out using blood. The receptors here all came from a man aged 30 to 39 in good health.

DNA for the CDR3: TGCGCCAGCAGCTTGGAACCCAATTACAGGGGGCTTCGTTATGGCTACACCTTC. This encodes CASSLEPNYRGLRYGYTF. This chain connects TRBV5-1 to TRBJ1-2; TRBD1 matches at 9 bases. The CDR3 runs 18 residues. Germline V gene lookup returns CDR1 SGHRS and CDR2 YFSETQ. J gave up 5 bases and V 0 bases, and 14 bases lay outside the gene matches.

V and J are TRBV27 and TRBJ2-1; 10 bases map to TRBD2. This CDR3 is 17 amino acids long. Trimming at V came to 3 bases and at J to 3 bases, leaving 8 bases not matched to a gene. Looked up from germline, CDR1 is MNHEY and CDR2 is SMNVEV (reference sequence). The CDR3: CASSFASGGLGYNEQFF. The CDR3 bases are TGTGCCAGCAGTTTCGCTAGCGGGGGCCTCGGCTACAATGAGCAGTTCTTC.

The chain joins TRBV4-3 to TRBJ1-2; 7 bases map to TRBD1. V lost 0 bases to trimming and J lost 3 bases; unmatched junction nucleotides: 4. Germline values: CDR1 LGHNA, CDR2 YSLEER. The CDR3 has 15 residues. The chain's CDR3 is CASSQETGWDYGYTF. CDR3 in DNA: TGCGCCAGCAGCCAAGAGACAGGGTGGGACTATGGCTACACCTTC.